The 22 T cell receptor beta chains below were found in one sample sequenced in a study of vaccination effects on CD4 cells after COVID-19. Using immunoSEQ multiplex PCR, the repertoire was profiled, and TCRdb retains in-frame clones only, with some absent. The sample lists tens of thousands of clones, around four fifths occurring once. Antigen-specific CD4+ T cells were first expanded with viral peptide pools by the ViraFEST assay and only then sequenced. At the end of roughly 9 days of culture, CD4+ T cells were isolated. No antigen has been identified for these receptors. The input for sequencing was CD4+ T cells from PBMCs cultured with HCoV-229E spike peptides, taken before COVID-19 vaccination. Every receptor here comes from a human donor who received a COVID-19 vaccine.

The V call is TRBV6-6, the J call TRBJ2-6, with no clear D. Germline V gives CDR1 MNHNY, CDR2 SVGAGI (reference sequence). The CDR3 has 14 amino acids. V was shortened by 5 bases and J by 0 bases, with 5 bases between the two germline ends. The CDR3 nucleotides read TGTGCCAGCAGTACGACCTCTGGGGCCAACGTCCTGACTTTC. This gives the protein CASSTTSGANVLTF.

The gene calls are TRBV4-1 and TRBJ2-3; 8 bases line up with TRBD2. Trimming removed 2 bases from V and 4 bases from J; junction bases left unmatched: 11. CDR1 is MGHRA, CDR2 YSYEKL, per germline. This CDR3 has 17 amino acids. The CDR3, as DNA: TGCGCCAGCAGCCAAAAACTAGCGGTCCGTTTGCCAGATACGCAGTATTTT. It encodes CASSQKLAVRLPDTQYF.

This clone has a handful of counts. The DNA for the CDR3 is TGTGCCAGCAGTGAACACAGGGGATCCGGAAACACCATATATTTT. It yields the protein CASSEHRGSGNTIYF. The genes are TRBV6-1 and TRBJ1-3; 7 bases fit TRBD1. Germline V gene sequence: CDR1 MNHNS, CDR2 SASEGT. Trimming cost V 2 bases and J 4 bases; bases outside gene matches: 5. The CDR3 has 15 amino acids.

V gene TRBV6-4 combines with J gene TRBJ2-5; D not certain. This CDR3 contains 13 residues. Germline CDR1 is MRHNA and CDR2 is SNTAGT. Trimming pared 4 bases from V and 4 bases from J, leaving 10 bases between. The CDR3 coding sequence is TGTGCCAGCAGTGTGGACGCGAGAGAGACCCAGTACTTC. Translating it yields CASSVDARETQYF.

V usage is TRBV6-5 and J usage is TRBJ1-1; weak D call: TRBD1 (6 bases). The CDR3 sequence is 14 residues long. The germline V gene encodes CDR1 MNHEY and CDR2 SVGAGI. V was shortened by 6 bases and J by 6 bases, with 17 bases between the two germline ends. In nucleotides, the CDR3 is TGTGCCAGCAGGCTGAACAGGGTTGGCGCTGAAGCTTTCTTT. Protein product: CASRLNRVGAEAFF.

With respect to this clone: The sample holds other DNA sequences that translate to the same CDR3. The V call is TRBV7-2, the J call TRBJ1-2; possible D gene TRBD1, 6 bases. V lost 5 bases to trimming and J lost 2 bases, with 9 bases between them. Germline lookup yields CDR1 SGHTA and CDR2 FQGNSA. This CDR3 region has 13 residues. CDR3 DNA: TGTGCCAGCAGCCCACAGGGAAACTATGGCTACACCTTC. Amino acid sequence: CASSPQGNYGYTF.

Only one count was recorded for this clone. This chain uses TRBV9 with TRBJ1-6; 10 bases agree with TRBD1. Germline V lookup: CDR1 SGDLS, CDR2 YYNGEE. The CDR3 contains 17 residues. V shed 4 bases, J shed 10 bases, and the junction held 14 bases outside the gene matches. The CDR3 DNA reads TGTGCCAGCAGCTCCCCGGGGACAGGGGTTTTAAGCTCACCCCTCCACTTT. This gives the protein CASSSPGTGVLSSPLHF.

The gene calls are TRBV5-6 and TRBJ1-1, with 9 bases fitting TRBD1. The CDR3 length is 17 residues. After removal of 1 base from V and 3 bases from J, the junction contained 10 bases not matched to a gene. Germline CDR1 and CDR2: SGHDT and YYEEEE. The CDR3 bases are TGTGCCAGCAGCTTGACAGGGGGCGCGTTTTCGGACACTGAAGCTTTCTTT. Amino acids: CASSLTGGAFSDTEAFF.

The CDR3 here is CASKGGVGVANYGYTF. The CDR3 DNA is TGTGCCAGCAAGGGGGGCGTGGGGGTAGCCAACTATGGCTACACCTTC. The chain links TRBV6-6 to TRBJ1-2; maybe TRBD1 (6 bases). CDR1 and CDR2 from the germline V gene are MNHNY and SVGAGI (reference sequence). V shed 7 bases and J shed 2 bases, with 20 bases lying between them. The CDR3 consists of 16 residues.

The chain links TRBV6-6 to TRBJ2-4, with D perhaps TRBD1 (5 bases). The germline CDR1 and CDR2 sequences are MNHNY and SVGAGI (reference sequence). This CDR3 region has 17 residues. Between the trimmed V and J ends, which lost 5 bases and 0 bases, there was a span of 17 bases. CDR3 bases: TGTGCCAGCAGTCCCATTAGACAGAACCTAGCCAAAAACATTCAGTACTTC. Protein sequence: CASSPIRQNLAKNIQYF.

This clone appeared a few times. This sequence joins TRBV7-8 and TRBJ1-5; D is possibly TRBD1 (6 bases). V was pared by 4 bases and J by 5 bases, with 15 bases between. Germline CDR1 is SGHVS and CDR2 is FQNEAQ. The CDR3 sequence is 15 residues long. CDR3 residues: CASSSQQGWDQPQHF. The CDR3 DNA is TGTGCCAGCAGCTCCCAACAGGGATGGGATCAGCCCCAGCATTTT.

This clone was seen a single time. The rearrangement links TRBV11-3 to TRBJ2-3; tentatively, D is TRBD2 (6 bases). Germline assignment: CDR1 SGHNT and CDR2 YENEEA. The CDR3 loop spans 14 amino acids. V lost 6 bases and J 0 bases, leaving 10 bases between the germline ends. The CDR3 DNA is TGTGCCAGCAGTTCAGGGACTAGCACAGATACGCAGTATTTT. It yields the protein CASSSGTSTDTQYF.

The chain couples TRBV5-8 to TRBJ1-1, with D perhaps TRBD1 (5 bases). Trimming pared 0 bases from V and 5 bases from J, leaving 14 bases between. The CDR3 covers 15 residues. The germline gives CDR1 SGHTS, CDR2 YDEGEE. CDR3 protein: CASSLALGLGTEAFF. The CDR3 DNA is TGTGCCAGCAGCTTGGCCCTGGGACTTGGTACTGAAGCTTTCTTT.

V gene TRBV5-1 combines with J gene TRBJ1-1; TRBD1 is a possible D gene (5 bases). Germline V CDR1 and CDR2: SGHRS, YFSETQ. The CDR3 is 15 residues long. Trimming cost V 4 bases and J 1 base, with 14 bases left between them. The CDR3 DNA follows: TGCGCCAGCAGCCTCCTAGGACACGGGAACACTGAAGCTTTCTTT. Translating gives CASSLLGHGNTEAFF. The whole variable domain, filled in from reference TRBV5-1 and TRBJ1-1, reads KAGVTQTPRYLIKTRGQQVTLSCSPISGHRSVSWYQQTPGQGLQFLFEYFSETQRNKGNFPGRFSGRQFSNSRSEMNVSTLELGDSALYLCASSLLGHGNTEAFFGQGTRLTVV.

This clone was observed a few times. The chain combines TRBV4-1 with TRBJ1-6, with TRBD1 as a possible D gene (6 bases). Per germline, CDR1 MGHRA and CDR2 YSYEKL. Trimming left V 3 bases short and J 0 bases short, with 15 bases between. The CDR3 runs 18 residues. The DNA of the CDR3 is TGCGCCAGCAGCCAGAAATTCGTGGGGGCCTCCTATAATTCACCCCTCCACTTT. Its translation is CASSQKFVGASYNSPLHF.

This chain uses TRBV24-1 with TRBJ2-3, with D perhaps TRBD2 (5 bases). V shed 4 bases and J shed 0 bases, with 13 bases lying between them. The germline V gene encodes CDR1 KGHDR and CDR2 SFDVKD. The CDR3 sequence is 16 residues long. CDR3: CATSDSKRGSTDTQYF. In DNA form, the CDR3 reads TGTGCCACCAGTGACTCAAAACGGGGTAGCACAGATACGCAGTATTTT.

The rearrangement links TRBV18 to TRBJ1-4; D is uncertain. Germline V gene sequence: CDR1 KGHSH, CDR2 LQKENI. The CDR3 runs 14 residues. V was trimmed by 4 bases and J by 3 bases, leaving 9 bases between them. CDR3 coding DNA: TGTGCCAGCTCACGTCAAGGTCCTAATGAAAAACTGTTTTTT. This codes for CASSRQGPNEKLFF.

The J gene is TRBJ2-5, the V gene TRBV10-1; 7 nucleotides match TRBD1. Trimming at V came to 3 bases and at J to 5 bases, leaving 9 bases not matched to a gene. The CDR3 has 15 amino acids. Germline V gives CDR1 WNHNN, CDR2 SYGVQD (reference sequence). CDR3 protein: CASSDHRGVRETQYF. DNA of the CDR3: TGCGCCAGCAGTGACCACAGGGGAGTTAGGGAGACCCAGTACTTC.

The sample holds a few counts of this clone. The J gene is TRBJ1-1, the V gene TRBV7-9; D is possibly TRBD1 (6 bases). V dropped 3 bases and J dropped 3 bases, with 11 bases sitting between them. The CDR3 extends over 14 amino acids. The V gene's germline CDR1 is SEHNR and CDR2 FQNEAQ (reference sequence). The chain's CDR3 is CASSLGGQDTEAFF. The CDR3 nucleotides are TGTGCCAGCAGCTTGGGGGGGCAGGACACTGAAGCTTTCTTT.

The J gene is TRBJ1-2, the V gene TRBV29-1; the match to TRBD1 covers 8 bases. CDR3 length equals 15 residues. Germline V gene data show CDR1 as SQVTM and CDR2 as ANQGSEA. V shed 4 bases, J shed 2 bases, and the junction held 9 bases outside the gene matches. The CDR3, as DNA: TGCAGCGTTGCCTTACAGGGGGATCCAAACTATGGCTACACCTTC. Translating it yields CSVALQGDPNYGYTF.

The genes are TRBV14 and TRBJ2-1; unclear D gene. Germline CDR1 and CDR2: SGHDN and FVKESK. CDR3 length: 15 amino acids. Trimming removed 2 bases at V and 4 bases at J, with 12 bases between. The CDR3: CASSQPGSRYNEQFF. CDR3 coding DNA: TGTGCCAGCAGCCAACCAGGATCCCGTTACAATGAGCAGTTCTTC.

In its sample, this clone was seen once. V gene TRBV19 combines with J gene TRBJ1-2; no clear D gene. Trimming removed 6 bases from V and 2 bases from J, with 10 bases in between. This CDR3 spans 13 amino acids. Germline CDR1 and CDR2: LNHDA and SQIVND (reference sequence). CDR3 sequence (DNA): TGTGCCAGTAGCTTCGTAGTGAACTATGGCTACACCTTC. Translated: CASSFVVNYGYTF.